This passage covers 7 T cell receptor beta chains from one sample sequenced in a study of neurological immune-mediated disorders. TCRdb used MiXCR to reprocess the 5' RACE reads, holding one entry per CDR3 protein. The table includes about 120,000 distinct CDR3 sequences, 3% to 3.5% detected once. The sequencing input was PBMCs. These receptors all stem from a woman aged 25 to 39 with multiple sclerosis.

This clonotype was seen ten or more times. J is TRBJ2-2 and V is TRBV7-2; 7 bases fit TRBD1. Germline V gene sequence: CDR1 SGHTA, CDR2 FQGNSA. The CDR3 loop spans 16 amino acids. V trimming: 2 bases; J trimming: 4 bases; junction bases outside the gene matches: 7. The CDR3 loop is CASSLTLAGGTGELFF. Written as DNA, the CDR3 is TGTGCCAGCAGCTTAACCCTGGCAGGGGGCACCGGGGAGCTGTTTTTT.

This clonotype was seen many times. The V call is TRBV6-2 or TRBV6-3, the J call TRBJ2-2; possible D gene TRBD2, 6 bases. Germline loops: CDR1 MNHEY, CDR2 SVGEGT. The CDR3 has 18 amino acids. The V end lost 5 bases, the J end lost 3 bases, and 22 bases lay between the germline ends. The CDR3 here is CASSLAGSGVYYTGELFF. DNA for the CDR3: TGTGCCAGCAGTCTCGCGGGGTCGGGAGTGTATTACACCGGGGAGCTGTTTTTT.

This clonotype was found many times. The J gene is TRBJ2-1, the V gene TRBV7-2; the D gene is possibly TRBD2 (6 bases). Trimming took off 0 bases at V and 0 bases at J, with 9 bases between the two ends. The V gene's germline CDR1 is SGHTA and CDR2 FQGNSA. CDR3 length: 16 residues. The CDR3 sequence is CASSLAGSGSYNEQFF. The CDR3 DNA reads TGTGCCAGCAGCTTAGCGGGTAGCGGCTCCTACAATGAGCAGTTCTTC.

This clonotype was found many times. The chain has TRBV3-1 and TRBJ2-6; D ambiguous. CDR3 length: 15 amino acids. Germline lookup yields CDR1 LGHDT and CDR2 YNNKEL (reference sequence). Trimming removed 4 bases at V and 4 bases at J, with 11 bases between. The CDR3 bases are TGTGCCAGCAGCCTCGAGGCCCCCGGGGCCAACGTCCTGACTTTC. Its protein is CASSLEAPGANVLTF.

The sample holds many counts of this clonotype. The chain joins TRBV5-1 to TRBJ2-3, with 10 bases lining up with TRBD2. The V gene end was trimmed by 0 bases and the J gene end by 4 bases; junction bases not matched to a gene: 2. Per germline, CDR1 SGHRS and CDR2 YFSETQ. The CDR3 is made up of 15 amino acids. In DNA, the CDR3 is TGCGCCAGCAGCTTGGTACTAGCGGGGTCAGATACGCAGTATTTT. It yields the protein CASSLVLAGSDTQYF.

This clonotype was seen at least ten times. The chain recombines TRBV20-1 with TRBJ1-5; TRBD1 matches 8 bases. With 3 bases clipped from V and 5 bases from J, the junction kept 9 bases outside the gene matches. CDR1 and CDR2 (germline): DFQATT, SNEGSKA (reference sequence). CDR3 length: 15 residues. As DNA, the CDR3 is TGCAGTGCTAGGACAGGGGCGGGGATCGATCAGCCCCAGCATTTT. Translation gives CSARTGAGIDQPQHF.

This clonotype was seen ten or more times. The V gene is TRBV4-3, the J gene TRBJ2-7; the D gene is possibly TRBD1 (5 bases). The CDR3 runs to 15 residues. The germline gives CDR1 LGHNA, CDR2 YSLEER. Trimming took 0 bases from V and 3 from J, leaving 12 bases between them. This CDR3 reads CASSQDRAALYEQYF. CDR3 DNA: TGCGCCAGCAGCCAAGACAGGGCGGCCCTCTACGAGCAGTACTTC.